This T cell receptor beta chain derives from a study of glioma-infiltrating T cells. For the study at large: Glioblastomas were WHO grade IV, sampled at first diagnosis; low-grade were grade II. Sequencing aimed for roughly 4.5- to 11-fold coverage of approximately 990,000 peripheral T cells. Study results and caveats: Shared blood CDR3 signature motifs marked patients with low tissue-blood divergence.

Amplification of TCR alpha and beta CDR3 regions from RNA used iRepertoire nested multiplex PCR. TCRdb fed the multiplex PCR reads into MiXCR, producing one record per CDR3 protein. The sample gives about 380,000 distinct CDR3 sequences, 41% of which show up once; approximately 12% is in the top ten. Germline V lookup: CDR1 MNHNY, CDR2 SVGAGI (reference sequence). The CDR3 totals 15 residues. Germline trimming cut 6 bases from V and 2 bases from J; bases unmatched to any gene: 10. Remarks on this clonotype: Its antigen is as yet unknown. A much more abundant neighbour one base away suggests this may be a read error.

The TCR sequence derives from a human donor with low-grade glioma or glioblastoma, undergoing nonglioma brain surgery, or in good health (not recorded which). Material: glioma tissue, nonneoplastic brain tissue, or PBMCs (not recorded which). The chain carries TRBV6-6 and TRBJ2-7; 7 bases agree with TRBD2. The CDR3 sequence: CASSPGREWAYEQYF. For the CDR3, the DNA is TGTGCCAGCAGCCCGGGGCGGGAGTGGGCCTACGAGCAGTACTTC.